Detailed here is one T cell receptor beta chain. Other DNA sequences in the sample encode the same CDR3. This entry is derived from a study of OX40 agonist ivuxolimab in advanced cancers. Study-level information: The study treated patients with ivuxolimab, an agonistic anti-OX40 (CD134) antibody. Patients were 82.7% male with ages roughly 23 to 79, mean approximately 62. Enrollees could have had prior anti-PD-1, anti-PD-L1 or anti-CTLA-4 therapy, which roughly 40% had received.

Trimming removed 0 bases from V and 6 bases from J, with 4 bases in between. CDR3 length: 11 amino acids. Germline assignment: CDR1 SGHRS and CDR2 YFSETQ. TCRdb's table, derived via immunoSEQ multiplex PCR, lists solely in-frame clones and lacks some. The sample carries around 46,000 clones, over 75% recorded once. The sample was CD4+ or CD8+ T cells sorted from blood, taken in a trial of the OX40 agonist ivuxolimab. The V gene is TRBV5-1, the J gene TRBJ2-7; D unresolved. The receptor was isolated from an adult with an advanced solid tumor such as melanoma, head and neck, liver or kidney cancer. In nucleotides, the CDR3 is TGCGCCAGCAGCTTGGGCCCCGAGCAGTACTTC. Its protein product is CASSLGPEQYF.